The T cell receptor beta chain described here comes from a study of response to subunit inactivated influenza vaccine. Germline CDR1 is MDHEN and CDR2 is SYDVKM. The CDR3 length is 19 residues. V lost 4 bases and J lost 4; bases outside the gene matches: 13. TCRdb re-called the RT-PCR reads through MiXCR, storing one row per CDR3 protein. This sample has under 550,000 distinct CDR3 sequences, with around 7.7% found just once. General study findings and limits: After each seasonal influenza vaccination, few new T cells are recruited, the authors suggested.

Ten or more counts support this clonotype. Its antigen is as yet unknown. V and J are TRBV28 and TRBJ2-6, with 10 bases that match TRBD1. The starting material was PBMCs from blood, obtained around 25 months after vaccination. The receptor was isolated from a man between 50 and 70 years old who received an inactivated influenza vaccine. The CDR3: CASSSSDRGRVRGANVLTF. CDR3 DNA sequence: TGTGCCAGCAGTTCCTCGGACAGGGGGAGGGTGAGAGGGGCCAACGTCCTGACTTTC.